This T cell receptor beta chain stems from a study of T cell responses to AZD1222 COVID-19 vaccine. Study outcomes and limitations: Possibly, clonal diversity was underestimated; donors were largely white British and included more females. Samples come after the peak T cell response, not at day 14.

Clones were sequenced by immunoSEQ multiplex PCR, and TCRdb holds only the in-frame ones, with some missing. The sample carries about 120,000 clones, roughly 87% recorded once. Looked up from germline, CDR1 is MDHEN and CDR2 is SYDVKM. The CDR3 is 14 residues long. V was trimmed by 6 bases and J by 4 bases, leaving 13 bases between them. In regard to this clone: Its antigen is unidentified.

This sample comprised peripheral blood, obtained on day 0 of AZD1222 vaccination. This clonotype was sampled from an adult in good health. The V gene is TRBV28, the J gene TRBJ1-5; D may be TRBD1 (6 bases). The CDR3 DNA sequence: TGTGCCAGCAGAGGGGGATTCCGGAATCAGCCCCAGCATTTT. It is translated as CASRGGFRNQPQHF. Drawing the rest from reference TRBV28 and TRBJ1-5, the complete variable domain is DVKVTQSSRYLVKRTGEKVFLECVQDMDHENMFWYRQDPGLGLRLIYFSYDVKMKEKGDIPEGYSVSREKKERFSLILESASTNQTSMYLCASRGGFRNQPQHFGDGTRLSIL.